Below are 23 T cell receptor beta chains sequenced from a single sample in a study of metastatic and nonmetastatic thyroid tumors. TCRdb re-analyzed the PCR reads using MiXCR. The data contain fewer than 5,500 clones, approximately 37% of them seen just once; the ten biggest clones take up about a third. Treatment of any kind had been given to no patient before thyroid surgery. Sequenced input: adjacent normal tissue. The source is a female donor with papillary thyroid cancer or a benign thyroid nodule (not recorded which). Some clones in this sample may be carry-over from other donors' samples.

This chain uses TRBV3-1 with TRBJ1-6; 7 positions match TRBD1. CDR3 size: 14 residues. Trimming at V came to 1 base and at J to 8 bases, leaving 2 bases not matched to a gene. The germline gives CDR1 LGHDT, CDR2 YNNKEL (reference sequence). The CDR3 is CASSQGTGDSPLHF. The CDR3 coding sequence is TGTGCCAGCAGCCAAGGGACAGGTGATTCACCCCTCCACTTT.

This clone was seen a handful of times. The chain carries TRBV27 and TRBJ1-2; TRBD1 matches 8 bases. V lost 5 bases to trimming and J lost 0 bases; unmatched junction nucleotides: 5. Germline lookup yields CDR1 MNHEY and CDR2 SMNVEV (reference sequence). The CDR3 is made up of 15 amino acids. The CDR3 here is CASSDGQGANYGYTF. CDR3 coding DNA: TGTGCCAGCAGTGACGGACAGGGTGCTAACTATGGCTACACCTTC.

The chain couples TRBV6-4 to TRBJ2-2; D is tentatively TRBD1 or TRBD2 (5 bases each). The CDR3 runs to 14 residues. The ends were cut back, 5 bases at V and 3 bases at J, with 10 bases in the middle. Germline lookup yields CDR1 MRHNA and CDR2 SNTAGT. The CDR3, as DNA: TGTGCCAGCAGTAGAATGGGGGACACCGGGGAGCTGTTTTTT. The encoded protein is CASSRMGDTGELFF.

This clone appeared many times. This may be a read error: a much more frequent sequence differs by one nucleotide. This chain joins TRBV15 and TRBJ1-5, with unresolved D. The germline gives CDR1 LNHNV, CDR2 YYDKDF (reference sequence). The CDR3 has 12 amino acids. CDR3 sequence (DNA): TGTGCCACCATCAGAGATGATCAGCCCCAGCATTTT. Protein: CATIRDDQPQHF.

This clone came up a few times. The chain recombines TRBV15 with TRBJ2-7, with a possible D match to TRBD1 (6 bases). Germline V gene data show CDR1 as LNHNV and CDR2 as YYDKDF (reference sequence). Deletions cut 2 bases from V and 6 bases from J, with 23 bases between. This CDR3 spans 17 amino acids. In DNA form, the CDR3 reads TGTGCCACCAGCAGATTTACCGGGACACACGTCGTAGGCGAGCAGTACTTC. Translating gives CATSRFTGTHVVGEQYF.

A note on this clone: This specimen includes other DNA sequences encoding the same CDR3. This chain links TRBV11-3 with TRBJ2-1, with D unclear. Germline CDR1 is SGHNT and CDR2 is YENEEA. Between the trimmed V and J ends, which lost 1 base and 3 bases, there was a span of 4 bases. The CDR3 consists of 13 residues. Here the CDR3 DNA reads TGTGCCAGCAGCTTAGGGAACTACAATGAGCAGTTCTTC. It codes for CASSLGNYNEQFF.

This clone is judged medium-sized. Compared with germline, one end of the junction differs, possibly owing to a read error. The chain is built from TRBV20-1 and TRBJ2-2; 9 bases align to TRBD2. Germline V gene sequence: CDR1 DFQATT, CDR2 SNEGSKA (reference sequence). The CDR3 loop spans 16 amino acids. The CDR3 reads CGAQIAGGENTGELFF. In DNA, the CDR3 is TGCGGTGCTCAGATCGCGGGGGGGGAGAACACCGGGGAGCTGTTTTTT.

The CDR3 nucleotides are TGCAGTGCTAGAGGCGGTCGTAGTAACTATGGCTACACCTTC. It yields the protein CSARGGRSNYGYTF. The chain uses TRBV20-1 and TRBJ1-2; no reliable D call. This CDR3 is 14 amino acids long. Germline CDR1 is DFQATT and CDR2 is SNEGSKA (reference sequence). V was trimmed by 1 base and J by 1 base, leaving 10 bases between them.

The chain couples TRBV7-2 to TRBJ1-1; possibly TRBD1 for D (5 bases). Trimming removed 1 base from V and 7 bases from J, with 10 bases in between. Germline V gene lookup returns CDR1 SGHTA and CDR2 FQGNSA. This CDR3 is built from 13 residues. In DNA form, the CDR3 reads TGTGCCAGCAGCTTAGGCCAGGGCGGTGAAGCTTTCTTT. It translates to CASSLGQGGEAFF.

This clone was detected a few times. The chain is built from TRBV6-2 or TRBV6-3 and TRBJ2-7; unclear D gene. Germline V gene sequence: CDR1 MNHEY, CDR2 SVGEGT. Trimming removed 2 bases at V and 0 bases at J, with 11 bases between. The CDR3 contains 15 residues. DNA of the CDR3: TGTGCCAGCAGTTACGGCAGGCTTTACTCCTACGAGCAGTACTTC. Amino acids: CASSYGRLYSYEQYF.

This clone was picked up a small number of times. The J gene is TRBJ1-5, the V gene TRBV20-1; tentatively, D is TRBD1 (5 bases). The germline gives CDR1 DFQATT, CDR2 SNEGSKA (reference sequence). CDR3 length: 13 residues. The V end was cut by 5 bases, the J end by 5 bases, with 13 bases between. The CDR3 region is CSALEGVDQPQHF. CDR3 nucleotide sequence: TGCAGTGCTCTGGAAGGGGTTGATCAGCCCCAGCATTTT.

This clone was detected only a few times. In DNA form, the CDR3 reads TGTGCCAGCACCAAAGAGGGGGCGAATGAGCAGTTCTTC. Protein: CASTKEGANEQFF. The chain links TRBV6-2 or TRBV6-3 to TRBJ2-1; 7 bases agree with TRBD1. The V gene end was trimmed by 7 bases and the J gene end by 7 bases; junction bases not matched to a gene: 7. CDR1 and CDR2 (germline): MNHEY, SVGEGT. CDR3 length: 13 amino acids.

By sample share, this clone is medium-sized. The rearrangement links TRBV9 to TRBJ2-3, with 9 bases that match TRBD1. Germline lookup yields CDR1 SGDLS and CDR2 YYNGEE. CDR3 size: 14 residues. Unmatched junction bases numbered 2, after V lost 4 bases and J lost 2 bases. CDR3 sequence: CASSRDRVTDTQYF. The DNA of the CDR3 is TGTGCCAGCAGCCGGGACAGGGTCACAGATACGCAGTATTTT.

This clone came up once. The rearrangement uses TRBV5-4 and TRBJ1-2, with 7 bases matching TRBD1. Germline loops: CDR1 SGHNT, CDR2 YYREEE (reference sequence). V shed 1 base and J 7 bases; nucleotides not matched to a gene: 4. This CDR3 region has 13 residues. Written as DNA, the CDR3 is TGTGCCAGCAGCTTGCAGGGGGTTTCTGGCTACACCTTC. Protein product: CASSLQGVSGYTF.

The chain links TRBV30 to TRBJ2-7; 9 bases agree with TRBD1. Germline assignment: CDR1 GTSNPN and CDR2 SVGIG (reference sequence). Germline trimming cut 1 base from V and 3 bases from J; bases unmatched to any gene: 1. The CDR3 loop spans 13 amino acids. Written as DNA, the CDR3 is TGTGCCTGGAGTGCGGGACAGGGCTACGAGCAGTACTTC. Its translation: CAWSAGQGYEQYF.

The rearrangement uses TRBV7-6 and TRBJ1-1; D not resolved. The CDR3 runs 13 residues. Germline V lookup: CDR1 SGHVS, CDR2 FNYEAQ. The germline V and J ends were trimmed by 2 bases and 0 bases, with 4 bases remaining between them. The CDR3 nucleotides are TGTGCCAGCAGCTTACAGCTGAACACTGAAGCTTTCTTT. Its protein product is CASSLQLNTEAFF.

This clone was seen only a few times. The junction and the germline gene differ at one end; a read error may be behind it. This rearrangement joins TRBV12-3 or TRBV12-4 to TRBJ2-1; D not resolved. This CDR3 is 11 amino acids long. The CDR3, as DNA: TGTGCCAGTAGTTCCTACAATGAGCAGTTCTTC. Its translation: CASSSYNEQFF.

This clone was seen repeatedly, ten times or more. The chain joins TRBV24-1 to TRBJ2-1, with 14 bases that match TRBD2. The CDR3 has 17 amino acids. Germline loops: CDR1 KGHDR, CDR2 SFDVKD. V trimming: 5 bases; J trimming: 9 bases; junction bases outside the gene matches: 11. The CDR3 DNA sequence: TGTGCCACCAGTGTCGATCCGGGACTAGCGGGAGTTCTTGAGCAGTTCTTC. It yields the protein CATSVDPGLAGVLEQFF.

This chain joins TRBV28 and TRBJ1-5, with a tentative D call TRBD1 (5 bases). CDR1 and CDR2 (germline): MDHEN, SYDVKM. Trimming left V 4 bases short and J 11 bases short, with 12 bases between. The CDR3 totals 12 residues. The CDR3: CASSSPPGSQHF. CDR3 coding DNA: TGTGCCAGCAGTTCCCCCCCAGGGTCCCAGCATTTT.

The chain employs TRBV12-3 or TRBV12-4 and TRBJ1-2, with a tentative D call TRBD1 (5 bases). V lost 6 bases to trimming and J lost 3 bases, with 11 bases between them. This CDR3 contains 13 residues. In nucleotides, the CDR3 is TGTGCCAGCAGCCCGGACATTCACTATGGCTACACCTTC. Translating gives CASSPDIHYGYTF.

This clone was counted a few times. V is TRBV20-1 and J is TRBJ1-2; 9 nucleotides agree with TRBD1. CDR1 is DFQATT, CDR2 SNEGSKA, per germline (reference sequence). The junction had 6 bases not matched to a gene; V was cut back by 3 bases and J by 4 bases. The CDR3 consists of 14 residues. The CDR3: CSASLQGAGYGYTF. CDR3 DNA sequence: TGCAGTGCTAGCCTACAGGGGGCTGGCTATGGCTACACCTTC.

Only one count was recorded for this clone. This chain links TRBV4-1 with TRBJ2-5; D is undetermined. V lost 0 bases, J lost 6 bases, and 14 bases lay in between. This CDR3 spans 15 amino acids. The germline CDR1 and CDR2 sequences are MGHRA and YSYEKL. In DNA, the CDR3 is TGCGCCAGCAGCCAAGATTACGGGCCCAAAAAGACCCAGTACTTC. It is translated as CASSQDYGPKKTQYF.

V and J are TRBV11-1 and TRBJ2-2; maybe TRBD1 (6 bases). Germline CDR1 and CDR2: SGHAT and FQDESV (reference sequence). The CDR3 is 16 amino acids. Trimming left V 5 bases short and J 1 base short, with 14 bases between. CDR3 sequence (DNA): TGTGCCAGCAGCCCGGACAGAGTGGGGAACACCGGGGAGCTGTTTTTT. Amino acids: CASSPDRVGNTGELFF.